These 22 T cell receptor beta chains were all obtained from the same sample, sequenced in a study of siplizumab effects on memory and regulatory T cells. TCRdb's table, derived via immunoSEQ multiplex PCR, lists solely in-frame clones and lacks some. The sample consists of about 100,000 clones, around 92% of them appearing once. Sequencing was performed on CD4+ T cells sorted from blood. Receptors originate from a human donor in good health.

The V gene is TRBV9, the J gene TRBJ2-3; the D is unclear. The V gene's germline CDR1 is SGDLS and CDR2 YYNGEE. The CDR3 extends over 14 amino acids. V was cut by 0 bases and J by 4 bases, with 9 bases left in between. Written as DNA, the CDR3 is TGTGCCAGCAGCGTAGCGAGCTTGGCAGATACGCAGTATTTT. Residues: CASSVASLADTQYF.

A single count supports this clone. V and J are TRBV7-2 and TRBJ1-1; D may be TRBD1 (5 bases). The V gene lost 2 bases and the J gene lost 13 bases, with 17 bases spanning the gap. There are 13 residues in the CDR3. Germline CDR1 SGHTA, CDR2 FQGNSA. Here the CDR3 reads CASSLLWDSPGFF. CDR3 bases: TGTGCCAGCAGCTTATTGTGGGACTCCCCCGGTTTCTTT.

The V and J genes are TRBV28 and TRBJ1-6; tentative D call: TRBD1 (5 bases). Germline-derived CDR1 and CDR2 are MDHEN and SYDVKM. Between the trimmed V and J ends, which lost 6 bases and 4 bases, there was a span of 13 bases. This CDR3 comprises 15 residues. The CDR3 nucleotides are TGTGCCAGCAGCCCCGGACAAACTTATAATTCACCCCTCCACTTT. Its protein product is CASSPGQTYNSPLHF.

V is TRBV5-8 and J is TRBJ2-3, with D perhaps matching TRBD1 or TRBD2 (6 bases each). The V end was cut by 6 bases, the J end by 0 bases, with 11 bases between. The CDR3 spans 14 residues. CDR1 SGHTS and CDR2 YDEGEE come from the germline V gene. CDR3 bases: TGTGCCAGCACTTGGGGGGCTAGCACAGATACGCAGTATTTT. It yields the protein CASTWGASTDTQYF.

V is TRBV7-3 and J is TRBJ1-1, with D uncertain. Germline V gives CDR1 SGHTA, CDR2 FQGTGA. The germline V and J ends were trimmed by 2 bases and 5 bases, with 6 bases remaining between them. The length of the CDR3 is 12 residues. The CDR3 here is CASSLEWTEAFF. In DNA form, the CDR3 reads TGTGCCAGCAGCTTAGAGTGGACTGAAGCTTTCTTT.

The chain couples TRBV7-3 to TRBJ2-2; no firm D call. This CDR3 has 14 residues. Trimming removed 6 bases at V and 6 bases at J, with 14 bases between. Germline CDR1 reads SGHTA; CDR2 reads FQGTGA. This CDR3 is CASSRRLGAGELFF. CDR3 bases: TGTGCCAGCAGTCGAAGGTTGGGCGCCGGGGAGCTGTTTTTT.

The chain joins TRBV7-6 to TRBJ2-4; no clear D. The V gene lost 1 base and the J gene lost 12 bases, with 13 bases spanning the gap. The CDR3 is 13 amino acids. Germline V gene data show CDR1 as SGHVS and CDR2 as FNYEAQ. CDR3 loop: CASSLEPSQTQYF. CDR3 sequence (DNA): TGTGCCAGCAGCTTAGAGCCTAGTCAAACTCAGTACTTC.

The chain joins TRBV19 to TRBJ1-2; D may be TRBD1 (5 bases). This CDR3 has 13 amino acids. V gave up 0 bases and J gave up 8 bases, with 10 bases separating them. Looked up from germline, CDR1 is LNHDA and CDR2 is SQIVND (reference sequence). The chain's CDR3 is CASSIDRVRGYTF. The CDR3 bases are TGTGCCAGTAGTATAGACAGGGTTAGAGGCTACACCTTC.

The CDR3 DNA follows: TGTGCCAGTACCCACTTGAGTGGGGGGCCAGATACGCAGTATTTT. Protein sequence: CASTHLSGGPDTQYF. This chain uses TRBV19 with TRBJ2-3; D may correspond to TRBD1 or TRBD2 (6 bases each). CDR1 is LNHDA and CDR2 is SQIVND in the germline V gene (reference sequence). Trimming took off 7 bases at V and 4 bases at J, with 18 bases between the two ends. CDR3 length: 15 amino acids.

The chain recombines TRBV18 with TRBJ2-7, with 9 positions matching TRBD2. The CDR3 consists of 15 residues. J was trimmed by 6 bases and V by 6 bases; bases with no gene match: 12. Germline values: CDR1 KGHSH, CDR2 LQKENI. The CDR3 DNA reads TGTGCCAGCTCGCGGTGGTCTAGCGGGGAGGGCGAGCAGTACTTC. Amino acids: CASSRWSSGEGEQYF.

The chain combines TRBV11-2 with TRBJ2-3; 8 bases match TRBD1. With V trimmed by 1 base and J by 3 bases, 6 bases remained unmatched. Germline CDR1 and CDR2: SGHAT and FQNNGV. This CDR3 contains 16 residues. The CDR3 sequence is CASSLATGVWTDTQYF. The DNA for the CDR3 is TGTGCCAGCAGCTTAGCGACAGGGGTTTGGACAGATACGCAGTATTTT.

The chain combines TRBV7-9 with TRBJ2-1; 8 bases are shared with TRBD1. Trimming took 3 bases from V and 4 from J; bases not matched to a gene: 5. This CDR3 has 15 amino acids. CDR1 and CDR2 from the germline V gene are SEHNR and FQNEAQ (reference sequence). This CDR3 reads CASSLTGAGYNEQFF. CDR3 coding DNA: TGTGCCAGCAGCTTGACAGGGGCGGGATACAATGAGCAGTTCTTC.

The rearrangement uses TRBV5-1 and TRBJ2-6, with D possibly TRBD1 on 5 matching bases. CDR1 and CDR2 from the germline V gene are SGHRS and YFSETQ. This CDR3 is built from 18 residues. V was pared by 0 bases and J by 3 bases, with 16 bases between. DNA for the CDR3: TGCGCCAGCAGCTTGGGACAGTTAACGGGCAGTGGGGCCAACGTCCTGACTTTC. Translated: CASSLGQLTGSGANVLTF.

This sequence joins TRBV5-1 and TRBJ1-6; 9 bases match TRBD1. The germline gives CDR1 SGHRS, CDR2 YFSETQ. The J segment lost 9 bases and the V segment lost 4 bases, leaving 8 bases of the junction unmatched. This CDR3 is 15 amino acids long. CDR3 in DNA: TGCGCCAGCAGCGTACCGGGACAGGGACGTTCACCCCTCCACTTT. Its translation is CASSVPGQGRSPLHF.

Notes on this clone: Other DNA sequences from this sample encode an identical CDR3 as well. The chain carries TRBV5-1 and TRBJ2-3, with 14 bases identical to TRBD2. The V gene end was trimmed by 0 bases and the J gene end by 6 bases; junction bases not matched to a gene: 6. Germline V gives CDR1 SGHRS, CDR2 YFSETQ. The CDR3 runs 17 residues. CDR3 DNA sequence: TGCGCCAGCAGCTTGGCTGGACTAGCGGGGGGAGCCGATACGCAGTATTTT. Amino acid sequence: CASSLAGLAGGADTQYF.

The chain couples TRBV28 to TRBJ2-3; TRBD2 agrees at 9 bases. Germline lookup yields CDR1 MDHEN and CDR2 SYDVKM. The J segment lost 7 bases and the V segment lost 2 bases, leaving 10 bases of the junction unmatched. The CDR3 loop spans 16 amino acids. The CDR3 spells CASSLLVSGGSYTQYF. In DNA, the CDR3 is TGTGCCAGCAGTTTACTTGTTAGCGGGGGATCGTATACGCAGTATTTT.

This chain links TRBV30 with TRBJ1-1; a possible D gene is TRBD1 (6 bases). Germline V gene data show CDR1 as GTSNPN and CDR2 as SVGIG (reference sequence). V was trimmed by 0 bases and J by 6 bases, leaving 11 bases between them. This CDR3 comprises 13 residues. The CDR3 loop reads CAWSVQGWAEAFF. The DNA for the CDR3 is TGTGCCTGGAGTGTACAGGGTTGGGCTGAAGCTTTCTTT.

This chain joins TRBV5-5 and TRBJ1-6; TRBD1 matches at 7 bases. Germline CDR1 reads SGHKS; CDR2 reads YYEKEE (reference sequence). CDR3 length equals 15 residues. V dropped 2 bases and J dropped 9; count of bases not matched to a gene: 8. The CDR3 spells CASSLLDRDASPLHF. The CDR3 nucleotides read TGTGCCAGCAGCTTACTAGACAGGGACGCTTCACCCCTCCACTTT.

The V and J genes are TRBV12-5 and TRBJ1-1, with D possibly TRBD1 on 5 matching bases. From germline, CDR1 is LGHNT and CDR2 FRNRAP. The CDR3 runs to 15 residues. Trimming took off 1 base at V and 3 bases at J, with 12 bases between the two ends. The CDR3 reads CASGLGQGWDTEAFF. The CDR3 nucleotides are TGTGCTAGTGGTTTGGGGCAGGGCTGGGACACTGAAGCTTTCTTT.

This chain uses TRBV18 with TRBJ1-3; D remains unclear. The CDR3 extends over 13 amino acids. CDR1 and CDR2 (germline): KGHSH, LQKENI. Trimming shortened V by 3 bases and J by 4 bases, and 7 bases separated the two germline ends. The CDR3 DNA reads TGTGCCAGCTCACCCGCGTCAGGAAACACCATATATTTT. Amino acid sequence: CASSPASGNTIYF.

This CDR3 is CGSWANVLTF. The DNA for the CDR3 is TGTGGAAGTTGGGCCAACGTCCTGACTTTC. This chain connects TRBV21-1 to TRBJ2-6. TRBV21-1 is a documented pseudogene. This CDR3 has 10 amino acids.

The chain recombines TRBV4-1 with TRBJ2-3, with D maybe TRBD1 (6 bases). The V gene lost 4 bases and the J gene lost 0 bases, with 17 bases spanning the gap. Germline V gene lookup returns CDR1 MGHRA and CDR2 YSYEKL. The CDR3 has 17 residues. The CDR3 loop is CASSLTNTGRSTDTQYF. The CDR3 bases are TGCGCCAGCAGCCTTACCAATACAGGGAGAAGCACAGATACGCAGTATTTT.